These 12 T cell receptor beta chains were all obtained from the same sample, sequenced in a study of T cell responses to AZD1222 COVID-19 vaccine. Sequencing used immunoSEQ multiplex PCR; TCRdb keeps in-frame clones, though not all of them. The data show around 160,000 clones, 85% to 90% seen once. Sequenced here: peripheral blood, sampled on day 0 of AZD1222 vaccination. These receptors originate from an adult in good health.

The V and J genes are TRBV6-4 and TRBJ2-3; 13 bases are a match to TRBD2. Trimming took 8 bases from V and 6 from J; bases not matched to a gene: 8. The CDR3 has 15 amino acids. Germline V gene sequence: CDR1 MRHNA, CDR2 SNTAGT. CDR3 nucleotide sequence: TGTGCCAGCTCTACTAGCGGGGGGGCCGCGGATACGCAGTATTTT. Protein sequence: CASSTSGGAADTQYF.

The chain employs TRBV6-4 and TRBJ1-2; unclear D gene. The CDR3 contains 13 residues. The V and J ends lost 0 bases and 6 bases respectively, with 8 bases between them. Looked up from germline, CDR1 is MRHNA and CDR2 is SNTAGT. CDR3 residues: CASSDSRGDGYTF. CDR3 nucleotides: TGTGCCAGCAGTGACTCTCGCGGGGATGGCTACACCTTC.

The CDR3 is CASSETSTSAPEQFF. CDR3 nucleotide sequence: TGTGCCAGCTCAGAAACTAGTACGTCGGCCCCTGAGCAGTTCTTC. The rearrangement uses TRBV18 and TRBJ2-1; TRBD2 might be the D (5 bases). V was pared by 5 bases and J by 9 bases, with 20 bases between. Per germline, CDR1 KGHSH and CDR2 LQKENI. The CDR3 spans 15 residues.

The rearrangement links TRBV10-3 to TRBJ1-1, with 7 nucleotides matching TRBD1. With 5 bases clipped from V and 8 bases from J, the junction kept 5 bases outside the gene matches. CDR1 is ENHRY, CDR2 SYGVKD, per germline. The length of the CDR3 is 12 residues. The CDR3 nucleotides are TGTGCCATCAGTCGACAGGGTCCCGAAGCTTTCTTT. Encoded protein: CAISRQGPEAFF.

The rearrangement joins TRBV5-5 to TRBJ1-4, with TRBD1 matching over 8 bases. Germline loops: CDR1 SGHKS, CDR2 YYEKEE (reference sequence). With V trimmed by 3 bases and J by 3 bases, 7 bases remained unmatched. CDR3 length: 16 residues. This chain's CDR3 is CASSWGTGVPNEKLFF. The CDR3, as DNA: TGTGCCAGCAGCTGGGGGACAGGAGTACCTAATGAAAAACTGTTTTTT.

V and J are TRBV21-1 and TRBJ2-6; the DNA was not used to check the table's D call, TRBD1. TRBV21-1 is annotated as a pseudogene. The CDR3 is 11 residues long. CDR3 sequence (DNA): TGTGCCAGCAGCTCCAGGGACGTCCTGACTTTC. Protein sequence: CASSSRDVLTF.

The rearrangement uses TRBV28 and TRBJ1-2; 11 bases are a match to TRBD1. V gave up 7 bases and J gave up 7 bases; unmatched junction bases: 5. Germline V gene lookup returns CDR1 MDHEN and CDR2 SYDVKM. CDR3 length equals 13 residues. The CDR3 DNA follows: TGTGCCAGCAACCGAGGACAGGGGGCTGGCTACACCTTC. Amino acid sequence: CASNRGQGAGYTF.

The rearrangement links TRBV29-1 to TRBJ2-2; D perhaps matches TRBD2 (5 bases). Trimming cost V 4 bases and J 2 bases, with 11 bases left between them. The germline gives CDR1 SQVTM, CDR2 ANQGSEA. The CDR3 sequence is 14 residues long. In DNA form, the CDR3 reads TGCAGCGTTGTTCTAGCTCCCAACACCGGGGAGCTGTTTTTT. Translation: CSVVLAPNTGELFF.

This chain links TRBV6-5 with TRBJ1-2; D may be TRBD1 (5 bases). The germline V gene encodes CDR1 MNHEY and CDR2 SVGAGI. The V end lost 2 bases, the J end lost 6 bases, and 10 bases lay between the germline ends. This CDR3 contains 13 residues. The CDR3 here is CASSYRGDNGYTF. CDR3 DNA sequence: TGTGCCAGCAGTTACCGGGGGGATAATGGCTACACCTTC.

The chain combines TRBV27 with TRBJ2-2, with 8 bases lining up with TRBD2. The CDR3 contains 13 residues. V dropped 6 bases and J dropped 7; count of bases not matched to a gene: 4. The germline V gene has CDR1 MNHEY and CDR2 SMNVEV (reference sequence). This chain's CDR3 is CASRGTSGGELFF. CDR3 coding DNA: TGTGCCAGCAGGGGTACTAGCGGCGGGGAGCTGTTTTTT.

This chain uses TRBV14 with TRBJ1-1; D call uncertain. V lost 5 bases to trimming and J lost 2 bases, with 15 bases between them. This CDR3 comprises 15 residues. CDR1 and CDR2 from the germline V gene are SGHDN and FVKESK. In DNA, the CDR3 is TGTGCCAGCAGCTCAATAGGGAGTCCCAACACTGAAGCTTTCTTT. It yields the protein CASSSIGSPNTEAFF.

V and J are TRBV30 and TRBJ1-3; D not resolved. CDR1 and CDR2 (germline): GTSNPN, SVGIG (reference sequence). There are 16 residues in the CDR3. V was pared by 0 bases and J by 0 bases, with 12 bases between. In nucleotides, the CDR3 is TGTGCCTGGAGTGTACGTCGCACGACCTCTGGAAACACCATATATTTT. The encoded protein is CAWSVRRTTSGNTIYF.